This T cell receptor beta chain is from a study of response to subunit inactivated influenza vaccine. This clonotype was counted at least ten times. Via MiXCR, TCRdb re-called the RT-PCR reads, giving one row per CDR3 protein. The sample shows around 530,000 distinct CDR3 sequences, 12% of them seen only once. The V and J ends lost 5 bases and 4 bases, in that order; junction bases with no gene match: 8. CDR3 length: 16 amino acids. From germline, CDR1 is SGHRS and CDR2 YFSETQ. Source: PBMCs from blood, taken on the day of vaccination. The gene calls are TRBV5-1 and TRBJ2-1; 11 bases are shared with TRBD2. The sequence was obtained from a man aged 50 to 60 who received an inactivated influenza vaccine. The CDR3 bases are TGCGCCAGCAGAGTGTACGGGACTAGCGGTTACAATGAGCAGTTCTTC. It yields the protein CASRVYGTSGYNEQFF. Full variable domain (missing parts from reference TRBV5-1 and TRBJ2-1): KAGVTQTPRYLIKTRGQQVTLSCSPISGHRSVSWYQQTPGQGLQFLFEYFSETQRNKGNFPGRFSGRQFSNSRSEMNVSTLELGDSALYLCASRVYGTSGYNEQFFGPGTRLTVL.